Presented here are 22 T cell receptor beta chains from one specimen sequenced in a study of molecular identifiers for immune sequencing clone quantification. One entry per CDR3 protein, called by TCRdb with MiXCR from the PCR reads. Among about 510,000 distinct CDR3 sequences, about 26% were seen once, and the ten largest hold around 0.8%. What was sequenced was naive CD8+ T cells from blood, with Jurkat cell RNA spiked in. Subset here: FACS-sorted CD8+CD4-CCR7+CD45RA+ naive T cells. The receptors stem from a human donor in good health. Some libraries in this study had Jurkat cell RNA spiked in.

Notes on this clonotype: This could be a read error, since a much larger clone is one nucleotide away. In DNA, the CDR3 is TGTGCCAGCAGCTTTCTCGCGCTTCATGGGGATGAGCAGCTCTTC. Translated: CASSFLALHGDEQLF. The V call is TRBV7-2, the J call TRBJ2-1; D unclear. In germline, CDR1 is SGHTA, CDR2 FQGNSA. This CDR3 is built from 15 residues.

The rearrangement joins TRBV6-2 or TRBV6-3 to TRBJ1-2; D perhaps matches TRBD1 (5 bases). CDR1 and CDR2 (germline): MNHEY, SVGEGT. The V end was cut by 3 bases, the J end by 4 bases, with 12 bases between. This CDR3 is 14 amino acids long. CDR3 nucleotides: TGTGCCAGCAGTTATGGCAGGGAGATCTATGGCTACACCTTC. This sequence encodes CASSYGREIYGYTF.

The sample holds many counts of this clonotype. The chain couples TRBV29-1 to TRBJ2-3; D is tentatively TRBD1 or TRBD2 (5 bases each). Germline CDR1 and CDR2: SQVTM and ANQGSEA. V lost 2 bases and J 4 bases, leaving 16 bases between the germline ends. CDR3 size: 15 residues. As DNA, the CDR3 is TGCAGCGTTGAATATGGGGACGGAGTCCCAGATACGCAGTATTTT. Encoded protein: CSVEYGDGVPDTQYF.

A few counts support this clonotype. The chain links TRBV11-2 to TRBJ2-3, with unresolved D. Trimming cost V 5 bases and J 5 bases, with 11 bases left between them. CDR3 length: 13 amino acids. Germline V lookup: CDR1 SGHAT, CDR2 FQNNGV. CDR3 in DNA: TGTGCCAGCAGCCCCAGTAGAATAGATACGCAGTATTTT. As protein: CASSPSRIDTQYF.

The chain recombines TRBV9 with TRBJ2-3; D perhaps matches TRBD2 (5 bases). Germline CDR1 SGDLS, CDR2 YYNGEE. Trimming pared 3 bases from V and 3 bases from J, leaving 14 bases between. The CDR3 covers 15 residues. The CDR3 here is CASSAGDYATDTQYF. CDR3 coding DNA: TGTGCCAGCAGCGCAGGTGACTATGCAACAGATACGCAGTATTTT.

The sample holds many counts of this clonotype. V gene TRBV29-1 combines with J gene TRBJ1-2; 7 bases are shared with TRBD1. The germline V gene has CDR1 SQVTM and CDR2 ANQGSEA. V shed 7 bases, J shed 8 bases, and the junction held 28 bases outside the gene matches. The CDR3 consists of 18 residues. CDR3 DNA: TGCAGCGCCCGCCCGGACAGGCTAGGACGTAATTCATTTTCGGGCTACACCTTC. As protein: CSARPDRLGRNSFSGYTF.

This clonotype was found many times. The rearrangement links TRBV2 to TRBJ1-1; D unresolved. The germline CDR1 and CDR2 sequences are SNHLY and FYNNEI. This CDR3 is 15 amino acids long. V was shortened by 3 bases and J by 3 bases, with 14 bases between the two germline ends. The CDR3 DNA follows: TGTGCCAGCAGTGACCTGGAATTTGGGCACACTGAAGCTTTCTTT. This translates into CASSDLEFGHTEAFF.

This clonotype has a count of ten or more. The chain links TRBV6-5 to TRBJ2-3; a weak D match, TRBD2 (5 bases). The CDR3 has 13 amino acids. In germline, CDR1 is MNHEY, CDR2 SVGAGI. V gave up 6 bases and J gave up 2 bases, with 9 bases separating them. For the CDR3, the DNA is TGTGCCAGCAGCCCGGAGGACACAGATACGCAGTATTTT. Its protein product is CASSPEDTDTQYF.

With regard to this clonotype: Being one base from a much bigger clone, this may be a read error. J is TRBJ2-7 and V is TRBV19; D ambiguous. The germline V and J ends were trimmed by 4 bases and 0 bases, with 7 bases remaining between them. Per germline, CDR1 LNHDA and CDR2 SQIVND (reference sequence). There are 13 residues in the CDR3. The CDR3 DNA reads as TGTGCCAGTAGTACGAGCCTCTCCTACGAGCAGTACTTC. Protein product: CASSTSLSYEQYF.

Comment on this clonotype: A read error may produce the germline difference seen at one junction end. This chain connects TRBV27 to TRBJ2-5, with a possible D match to TRBD2 (6 bases). The germline CDR1 and CDR2 sequences are MNHEY and SMNVEV (reference sequence). This CDR3 region has 16 residues. The CDR3 loop is CACSPSLGEAQETQYF. In DNA, the CDR3 is TGTGCCTGCAGTCCCAGTCTAGGGGAGGCGCAAGAGACCCAGTACTTC.

This clonotype was counted between two and nine times. The chain couples TRBV7-6 to TRBJ2-7; 7 nucleotides align to TRBD1. Per the germline V gene, CDR1 is SGHVS and CDR2 is FNYEAQ. J was trimmed by 3 bases and V by 5 bases; bases with no gene match: 10. The CDR3 spans 15 residues. CDR3 nucleotides: TGTGCCAGCAGCCCCGGTGGGGGACAGATCTACGAGCAGTACTTC. Its protein is CASSPGGGQIYEQYF.

This clonotype was observed a handful of times. The chain couples TRBV5-6 to TRBJ2-7, with 11 bases matching TRBD1. The J segment lost 5 bases and the V segment lost 5 bases, leaving 12 bases of the junction unmatched. Germline V gene lookup returns CDR1 SGHDT and CDR2 YYEEEE. This CDR3 is 16 amino acids long. The CDR3 region is CASSQISRTGGNEQYF. CDR3 nucleotide sequence: TGTGCCAGCAGTCAGATATCCAGGACAGGGGGCAACGAGCAGTACTTC.

This clonotype was counted ten times or more. V usage is TRBV4-3 and J usage is TRBJ2-5, with a tentative D call TRBD2 (6 bases). The CDR3 contains 15 residues. Trimming shortened V by 0 bases and J by 3 bases, and 11 bases separated the two germline ends. Germline-derived CDR1 and CDR2 are LGHNA and YSLEER. As DNA, the CDR3 is TGCGCCAGCAGCCAAGATTACCCGGGGGAAGAGACCCAGTACTTC. Amino acid sequence: CASSQDYPGEETQYF.

This clonotype was recorded at least ten times. At one end, the junction sequence differs from germline, possibly due to a read error. The chain recombines TRBV12-3 or TRBV12-4 with TRBJ2-7; no clear D. This CDR3 is built from 12 residues. CDR3 amino acids: CASRVDRTWAHF. In nucleotides, the CDR3 is TGTGCCAGCAGGGTTGATAGAACCTGGGCGCACTTC.

V and J are TRBV2 and TRBJ2-5, with a tentative D call TRBD2 (6 bases). The CDR3 extends over 14 amino acids. V shed 6 bases and J shed 5 bases, with 16 bases lying between them. Germline-derived CDR1 and CDR2 are SNHLY and FYNNEI. The chain's CDR3 is CASSADGAGETQYF. The CDR3 nucleotides read TGTGCCAGCAGCGCTGACGGGGCGGGGGAGACCCAGTACTTC.

This clonotype has only a few counts. The chain has TRBV4-3 and TRBJ2-7; D remains ambiguous. Trimming removed 0 bases at V and 1 base at J, with 10 bases between. CDR3 length equals 15 residues. CDR1 and CDR2 from the germline V gene are LGHNA and YSLEER. The CDR3 coding sequence is TGCGCCAGCAGCCAAGATAAGGACGGTTCCTACGAGCAGTACTTC. Translating gives CASSQDKDGSYEQYF.

The gene calls are TRBV7-6 and TRBJ2-7; D may be TRBD1 (5 bases). V lost 1 base, J lost 4 bases, and 20 bases lay in between. The CDR3 contains 17 residues. Per germline, CDR1 SGHVS and CDR2 FNYEAQ. The DNA for the CDR3 is TGTGCCAGCAGCTTAGAGCCCCCTGGACACATACATTACGAGCAGTACTTC. This translates into CASSLEPPGHIHYEQYF.

Ten or more counts support this clonotype. CDR3 DNA sequence: TGCGCCAGCAGCTTGGAGTTTCCCGATACGCAGTATTTT. This codes for CASSLEFPDTQYF. V is TRBV5-1 and J is TRBJ2-3; D gene ambiguous. CDR3 length equals 13 residues. Germline V gene sequence: CDR1 SGHRS, CDR2 YFSETQ. Deletions cut 0 bases from V and 6 bases from J, with 8 bases between.

This clonotype has a count of ten or more. This chain uses TRBV4-2 with TRBJ2-1; no reliable D call. Germline V CDR1 and CDR2: LGHNA, YNFKEQ. The CDR3 is 15 residues long. Deletions cut 0 bases from V and 3 bases from J, with 9 bases between. CDR3 in amino acids: CASSQEGRVYNEQFF. CDR3 coding DNA: TGTGCCAGCAGCCAAGAAGGTAGGGTCTACAATGAGCAGTTCTTC.

With regard to this clonotype: Given the absence of the conserved phenylalanine or tryptophan at the CDR3 end, a read error is likely. The chain combines TRBV5-3 with TRBJ1-2; D unresolved. TRBV5-3 is an open reading frame, and its role is uncertain. CDR3 size: 15 residues. CDR3 loop: CASSLDVESYYGYTL. In nucleotides, the CDR3 is TGTGCCAGCAGCTTGGATGTTGAGTCCTACTATGGCTACACCCTC.

This clonotype was seen more than once but under ten times. V gene TRBV4-1 combines with J gene TRBJ1-4, with TRBD1 matching over 7 bases. The length of the CDR3 is 15 residues. Trimming cost V 0 bases and J 11 bases; bases outside gene matches: 9. Germline V gives CDR1 MGHRA, CDR2 YSYEKL. This CDR3 is CASSQDRQGLWKLFF. The DNA of the CDR3 is TGCGCCAGCAGCCAAGATCGACAGGGTTTGTGGAAACTGTTTTTT.

The genes are TRBV6-4 and TRBJ1-5, with D possibly being TRBD1 (6 bases). Trimming took 6 bases from V and 3 from J, leaving 18 bases between them. CDR3 length equals 16 residues. Germline loops: CDR1 MRHNA, CDR2 SNTAGT. The CDR3 protein is CASRTSSGAYNQPQHF. DNA of the CDR3: TGTGCCAGCAGAACATCCTCAGGGGCGTACAATCAGCCCCAGCATTTT.